Sequencing of this T cell receptor beta chain was carried out in a study of T cell responses to AZD1222 COVID-19 vaccine. A word on this clone: Antigen unknown.

Repertoires were generated with immunoSEQ multiplex PCR, while TCRdb's copy carries only in-frame clones and drops some. The sample includes about 180,000 clones, more than 80% of them seen just once. With 6 bases clipped from V and 3 bases from J, the junction kept 3 bases outside the gene matches. CDR3 length: 13 residues. Germline CDR1 reads MNHEY; CDR2 reads SVGAGI. Study conclusions and caveats: Donors, mostly white British, included more females; clonal diversity was possibly underestimated. Vaccine-associated CD4 TCRs ranged over spike, dominating at 160-218 and 743-854. Two AZD1222 doses significantly raised spike-specific TCR breadth and depth over controls. Just 5 to 7 people given AZD1222 tested seropositive at baseline.

Sequencing used peripheral blood, obtained 28 days after the second dose of the MenACWY control vaccine. The chain links TRBV6-5 to TRBJ2-7, with TRBD1 matching 9 bases. This clonotype originated in an adult who received the MenACWY meningococcal vaccine as a control. The CDR3, as DNA: TGTGCCAGCAGGACGGGACAGGGCTACGAGCAGTACTTC. Protein: CASRTGQGYEQYF.